Described below is a single TCR beta chain sequence and its context. TCRdb's copy holds only in-frame clones and misses some; the assay was immunoSEQ multiplex PCR. Of around 170,000 clones listed, 83% are singletons. The record originates from a study of blood T cell repertoires in COVID-19. V was cut by 1 base and J by 8 bases, with 5 bases left in between. The CDR3 loop spans 11 amino acids. CDR1 is MDHEN and CDR2 is SYDVKM in the germline V gene. The chain is built from TRBV28 and TRBJ1-2; no reliable D call. This clonotype originated in a woman between 35 and 50 years old with acute or convalescent COVID-19. Sequenced sample: peripheral blood. CDR3 in amino acids: CASSLSGGYTF. CDR3 coding DNA: TGTGCCAGCAGTTTATCCGGGGGCTACACCTTC.